This TCR beta chain was retrieved from a study of T cells in Graves' hyperthyroidism and ophthalmopathy. Amplification of TCR beta CDR3 regions was performed using RNA transcripts as template. A set of HTBI primers served as the primers for a first-round RT-PCR of the TCR CDR3. TCRdb processed the multiplex PCR reads anew with MiXCR; each CDR3 protein has one entry. Of 490,000 or so distinct CDR3 sequences in the sample, 15% to 20% are singletons; the top ten hold roughly 47%. CDR1 is SGHDT, CDR2 YYEEEE, per germline. V shed 3 bases, J shed 1 base, and the junction held 6 bases outside the gene matches. This CDR3 contains 15 residues. Criteria for exclusion of patients were uncontrolled infection, other autoimmune disease, pregnancy or lactation.

The chain carries TRBV5-6 and TRBJ1-1, with TRBD1 matching over 7 bases. Sequenced input: blood. The origin of this receptor is a man between 35 and 55 years old with Graves' ophthalmopathy. CDR3 sequence: CASSSQGRRNTEAFF. The CDR3 region has the DNA TGTGCCAGCAGCTCACAGGGGAGGCGGAACACTGAAGCTTTCTTT.